What follows are 23 T cell receptor beta chains derived from one specimen sequenced in a study of glioma-infiltrating T cells. TCR alpha and beta CDR3 regions were amplified from RNA using iRepertoire nested multiplex PCR. TCRdb used MiXCR to reprocess the multiplex PCR reads, holding one entry per CDR3 protein. The table has approximately 400,000 distinct CDR3 sequences, roughly two fifths seen once. The sequenced sample was glioma tissue, nonneoplastic brain tissue, or PBMCs (not recorded which). These receptors all stem from a human donor with low-grade glioma or glioblastoma, undergoing nonglioma brain surgery, or in good health (not recorded which).

The gene calls are TRBV2 and TRBJ2-3, with TRBD1 matching over 10 bases. The germline V gene encodes CDR1 SNHLY and CDR2 FYNNEI. Unmatched junction bases numbered 1, after V lost 4 bases and J lost 3 bases. This CDR3 is 14 amino acids long. The CDR3 coding sequence is TGTGCCAGCAGTGGGACAGGGGGGACAGATACGCAGTATTTT. It codes for CASSGTGGTDTQYF. Based on the CDR3 plus reference TRBV2 and TRBJ2-3, the full variable domain is EPEVTQTPSHQVTQMGQEVILRCVPISNHLYFYWYRQILGQKVEFLVSFYNNEISEKSEIFDDQFSVERPDGSNFTLKIRSTKLEDSAMYFCASSGTGGTDTQYFGPGTRLTVL.

This clonotype appeared a few times. This chain connects TRBV7-9 to TRBJ2-7; no firm D call. Germline V gene data show CDR1 as SEHNR and CDR2 as FQNEAQ (reference sequence). Trimming took off 1 base at V and 1 base at J, with 11 bases between the two ends. This CDR3 region has 15 residues. The CDR3 coding sequence is TGTGCCAGCAGCTTAGGGACCGACTCTTCCTACGAGCAGTACTTC. This gives the protein CASSLGTDSSYEQYF.

This clonotype showed up just a few times. The CDR3 loop is CASRQQGQGMVAFF. CDR3 sequence (DNA): TGTGCCAGCAGACAACAGGGACAGGGGATGGTGGCTTTCTTT. This rearrangement joins TRBV7-2 to TRBJ1-1; 10 nucleotides align to TRBD1. This CDR3 region has 14 residues. V lost 6 bases, J lost 11 bases, and 12 bases stayed unmatched. CDR1 and CDR2 (germline): SGHTA, FQGNSA.

The chain couples TRBV3-1 to TRBJ2-1, with 10 bases identical to TRBD1. Looked up from germline, CDR1 is LGHDT and CDR2 is YNNKEL (reference sequence). V was clipped by 4 bases and J by 8 bases; unmatched bases: 11. The CDR3 covers 16 residues. CDR3 coding DNA: TGTGCCAGCAGCCCCCTCAGGGGACAGGGGTGGGATGAGCAGTTCTTC. This gives the protein CASSPLRGQGWDEQFF.

This clonotype has at least ten counts. The chain joins TRBV6-1 to TRBJ1-2; D is unresolved. The V gene lost 5 bases and the J gene lost 6 bases, with 10 bases spanning the gap. CDR1 and CDR2 from the germline V gene are MNHNS and SASEGT. The CDR3 spans 12 residues. CDR3 in DNA: TGTGCCAGCAGTTACGGTGTCAATGGCTACACCTTC. Protein product: CASSYGVNGYTF.

A note on this clonotype: This may be a read error: a much more frequent sequence differs by one nucleotide. The V call is TRBV25-1, the J call TRBJ2-5; D uncertain. Germline-derived CDR1 and CDR2 are MGHDK and SYGVNS. The CDR3 has 12 residues. The CDR3 DNA reads as TGTGCCAGCAGTGAAGGATGGCAGACCAAGTACTTC. As protein: CASSEGWQTKYF. Complete variable domain (other parts from reference TRBV25-1 and TRBJ2-5): EADIYQTPRYLVIGTGKKITLECSQTMGHDKMYWYQQDPGMELHLIHYSYGVNSTEKGDLSSESTVSRIRTEHFPLTLESARPSHTSQYLCASSEGWQTKYFGPGTRLLVL.

This clonotype was detected once. The V and J genes are TRBV12-3 or TRBV12-4 and TRBJ2-7; no firm D call. This CDR3 has 13 residues. V gave up 8 bases and J gave up 0 bases, with 11 bases separating them. CDR3 sequence (DNA): TGTGCCAGCCCAGGACCAAGCTCCTACGAGCAGTACTTC. As protein: CASPGPSSYEQYF.

This chain links TRBV20-1 with TRBJ1-2, with TRBD1 matching over 9 bases. The CDR3 consists of 15 residues. The J segment lost 3 bases and the V segment lost 0 bases, leaving 5 bases of the junction unmatched. From germline, CDR1 is DFQATT and CDR2 SNEGSKA (reference sequence). Here the CDR3 DNA reads TGCAGTGCTAGAGATCTGACAGGGGGAGACTATGGCTACACCTTC. It yields the protein CSARDLTGGDYGYTF.

A remark on this clonotype: Since a much larger clone is just one base distant, this may be a read error. V usage is TRBV6-2 or TRBV6-3 and J usage is TRBJ1-5; D ambiguous. Germline values: CDR1 MNHEY, CDR2 SVGEGT. Between the trimmed V and J ends, which lost 5 bases and 0 bases, there was a span of 8 bases. This CDR3 has 14 amino acids. The CDR3 nucleotides read TGTGCCAGCAGTCCCTCTTGTAGCAATCAGCCCCAGCATTTT. Translating it yields CASSPSCSNQPQHF.

The chain recombines TRBV19 with TRBJ2-7; the match to TRBD2 covers 11 bases. Germline CDR1 and CDR2: LNHDA and SQIVND (reference sequence). There are 15 residues in the CDR3. Losses at the gene ends were 3 bases for V and 3 bases for J; bases not matched to a gene: 4. For the CDR3, the DNA is TGTGCCAGTAGTATGGGGACTAGCGGCTACTACGAGCAGTACTTC. Translated, it gives CASSMGTSGYYEQYF.

This clonotype occurred many times. V gene TRBV6-2 or TRBV6-3 combines with J gene TRBJ1-6; D call uncertain. The CDR3 is made up of 12 amino acids. Trimming took 4 bases from V and 7 from J, leaving 5 bases between them. Germline CDR1 MNHEY, CDR2 SVGEGT. The CDR3 bases are TGTGCCAGCAGTTTCTGGAATTCACCCCTCCACTTT. It specifies CASSFWNSPLHF.

Concerning this clonotype itself: One base away lies a much larger clone, so this may be a sequencing read error. The chain carries TRBV28 and TRBJ2-3, with 7 nucleotides matching TRBD2. Germline CDR1 reads MDHEN; CDR2 reads SYDVKM. The CDR3 has 16 amino acids. V was pared by 6 bases and J by 2 bases, with 11 bases of the junction left unmatched. The CDR3 reads CASSLLASYTTDTQYF. CDR3 DNA sequence: TGTGCCAGCAGCTTACTAGCGTCCTACACCACAGATACGCAGTATTTT.

V gene TRBV4-2 combines with J gene TRBJ2-1, with 12 bases fitting TRBD2. V lost 1 base and J lost 5; bases outside the gene matches: 0. Germline loops: CDR1 LGHNA, CDR2 YNFKEQ. CDR3 size: 15 residues. The CDR3 nucleotides are TGTGCCAGCAGCCAAGGACTAGCGGGAGACAATGAGCAGTTCTTC. As protein: CASSQGLAGDNEQFF.

This chain joins TRBV7-6 and TRBJ2-2, with TRBD2 as a possible D gene (5 bases). The CDR3 contains 15 residues. Trimming removed 5 bases from V and 7 bases from J, with 17 bases in between. Germline V CDR1 and CDR2: SGHVS, FNYEAQ. The CDR3: CASSPRTEGSGELFF. DNA for the CDR3: TGTGCCAGCAGCCCACGGACTGAGGGCAGCGGGGAGCTGTTTTTT.

On this clonotype itself: A much larger clone is a single base away; this may be a read error. This sequence joins TRBV6-5 and TRBJ2-5, with 9 positions matching TRBD1. The CDR3 consists of 15 residues. Per the germline V gene, CDR1 is MNHEY and CDR2 is SVGAGI. The CDR3 is CASSSRGQGGETKYF. The CDR3 bases are TGTGCCAGCAGTTCCCGGGGACAGGGAGGAGAGACCAAGTACTTC.

In this sample, this clonotype turned up a few times. The V gene is TRBV4-1, the J gene TRBJ2-7; possibly TRBD2 for D (5 bases). This CDR3 region has 17 residues. Germline V lookup: CDR1 MGHRA, CDR2 YSYEKL. Deletions cut 1 base from V and 0 bases from J, with 16 bases between. The chain's CDR3 is CASSQVGDLPYSYEQYF. Written as DNA, the CDR3 is TGCGCCAGCAGCCAAGTCGGGGATCTACCATACTCCTACGAGCAGTACTTC.

V and J are TRBV29-1 and TRBJ2-5, with TRBD1 matching over 8 bases. Losses at the gene ends were 4 bases for V and 5 bases for J; bases not matched to a gene: 6. CDR1 is SQVTM, CDR2 ANQGSEA, per germline. The CDR3 has 13 amino acids. The CDR3 here is CSVGGRGRETQYF. The CDR3 region has the DNA TGCAGCGTTGGAGGCAGGGGGCGGGAGACCCAGTACTTC.

V is TRBV29-1 and J is TRBJ1-1; 9 nucleotides match TRBD1. J lost 5 bases, V lost 7 bases, and 5 bases had no gene match. CDR3 length: 12 amino acids. CDR1 is SQVTM, CDR2 ANQGSEA, per germline. In DNA, the CDR3 is TGCAGCGCGGACAGGGGAGAAACTGAAGCTTTCTTT. This encodes CSADRGETEAFF.

There are a few counts of this clonotype. J is TRBJ1-5 and V is TRBV2; a weak D match, TRBD1 (5 bases). The CDR3 spans 14 residues. V gave up 1 base and J gave up 6 bases, with 10 bases separating them. Germline assignment: CDR1 SNHLY and CDR2 FYNNEI. CDR3 DNA: TGTGCCAGCAGTGAAGGGGCGGGGCCTCAGCCCCAGCATTTT. Its protein is CASSEGAGPQPQHF.

This clonotype was counted many times. The chain links TRBV28 to TRBJ2-3; TRBD2 agrees at 9 bases. Germline CDR1 and CDR2: MDHEN and SYDVKM. The CDR3 is 12 residues long. The J segment lost 8 bases and the V segment lost 7 bases, leaving 4 bases of the junction unmatched. The CDR3 region is CASNLREGTQYF. The DNA of the CDR3 is TGTGCCAGCAACTTGCGGGAGGGTACGCAGTATTTT.

Ten or more counts support this clonotype. The V gene is TRBV6-1, the J gene TRBJ1-5; D remains unclear. Trimming removed 8 bases at V and 7 bases at J, with 15 bases between. CDR3 length: 13 residues. Germline V CDR1 and CDR2: MNHNS, SASEGT. The CDR3 sequence is CASGAGYQQPQHF. The CDR3 DNA follows: TGTGCCAGCGGAGCCGGCTACCAGCAGCCCCAGCATTTT.

This clonotype was observed a few times. The rearrangement joins TRBV7-3 to TRBJ2-7; either TRBD1 or TRBD2 may supply D (5 bases each). With 5 bases removed from V and 4 bases from J, the gap between germline ends came to 12 bases. There are 13 residues in the CDR3. CDR1 is SGHTA, CDR2 FQGTGA, per germline. The CDR3 coding sequence is TGTGCCAGCAGCGTCAGGGACGGGTACGAGCAGTACTTC. Protein product: CASSVRDGYEQYF.

V gene TRBV29-1 combines with J gene TRBJ2-7; D not certain. CDR3 length: 12 amino acids. Germline V gene data show CDR1 as SQVTM and CDR2 as ANQGSEA. Deletions cut 5 bases from V and 5 bases from J, with 13 bases between. The CDR3 protein is CSVLAHLHEQYF. CDR3 bases: TGCAGCGTTTTAGCTCATCTCCACGAGCAGTACTTC.